The T cell receptor beta chain described here comes from a study of blood T cell repertoires in COVID-19. With V trimmed by 0 bases and J by 3 bases, 3 bases remained unmatched. Per the germline V gene, CDR1 is GTSNPN and CDR2 is SVGIG (reference sequence). The CDR3 is 15 residues long. Seattle-derived patients entered the study during active infection and were followed longitudinally. Clones were sequenced by immunoSEQ multiplex PCR, and TCRdb holds only the in-frame ones, with some missing. The sample records 250,000 to 300,000 clones, 90% to 95% being singletons. The rearrangement joins TRBV30 to TRBJ2-2; TRBD1 agrees at 8 bases. Source material: peripheral blood. The origin of this receptor is a woman in her 30s with COVID-19, enrolled during active disease. The CDR3 protein is CAWSVNRGDTGELFF. The DNA of the CDR3 is TGTGCCTGGAGTGTAAACAGGGGGGACACCGGGGAGCTGTTTTTT. Complete variable domain (other parts from reference TRBV30 and TRBJ2-2): SQTIHQWPATLVQPVGSPLSLECTVEGTSNPNLYWYRQAAGRGLQLLFYSVGIGQISSEVPQNLSASRPQDRQFILSSKKLLLSDSGFYLCAWSVNRGDTGELFFGEGSRLTVL.